The 27 T cell receptor beta chains given below trace back to one sample, sequenced in a study of blood T cell repertoires in COVID-19. Clones were sequenced by immunoSEQ multiplex PCR, and TCRdb holds only the in-frame ones, with some missing. The table lists about 150,000 clones, roughly 80% of them singletons. The sequencing sample was made of peripheral blood. The source is a woman over 75 with acute or convalescent COVID-19.

This clone was detected once. The chain joins TRBV30 to TRBJ2-6; D possibly corresponds to TRBD2 (5 bases). The CDR3 is made up of 15 amino acids. The ends were cut back, 3 bases at V and 2 bases at J, with 11 bases in the middle. Germline-derived CDR1 and CDR2 are GTSNPN and SVGIG (reference sequence). Here the CDR3 reads CAWSFGDAGANVLTF. The DNA for the CDR3 is TGTGCCTGGAGCTTCGGGGATGCTGGGGCCAACGTCCTGACTTTC.

This clone was observed a few times. The chain employs TRBV29-1 and TRBJ1-5; D ambiguous. The CDR3 loop spans 13 amino acids. V lost 7 bases and J 2 bases, leaving 12 bases between the germline ends. Germline CDR1 reads SQVTM; CDR2 reads ANQGSEA. The CDR3, as DNA: TGCAGCGGGGGAGACGGAGGCAATCAGCCCCAGCATTTT. This sequence encodes CSGGDGGNQPQHF.

V gene TRBV5-1 combines with J gene TRBJ2-7; 10 nucleotides match TRBD1. Germline V CDR1 and CDR2: SGHRS, YFSETQ. Trimming at V came to 0 bases and at J to 0 bases, leaving 3 bases not matched to a gene. CDR3 length: 16 amino acids. For the CDR3, the DNA is TGCGCCAGCAGCTTGGAGGGACAGGGGAACTCCTACGAGCAGTACTTC. Its translation: CASSLEGQGNSYEQYF.

J is TRBJ2-1 and V is TRBV2, with 9 bases identical to TRBD1. Germline CDR1 and CDR2: SNHLY and FYNNEI. CDR3 length equals 15 residues. With 6 bases clipped from V and 6 bases from J, the junction kept 9 bases outside the gene matches. CDR3 amino acids: CASREGQGVVNEQFF. In nucleotides, the CDR3 is TGTGCCAGCAGGGAGGGACAGGGAGTGGTCAATGAGCAGTTCTTC.

The V gene is TRBV2, the J gene TRBJ2-5; maybe TRBD1 (7 bases). The CDR3 contains 17 residues. V was trimmed by 6 bases and J by 4 bases, leaving 24 bases between them. Germline loops: CDR1 SNHLY, CDR2 FYNNEI. CDR3 protein: CASSLPGQTWGGETQYF. DNA of the CDR3: TGTGCCAGCAGCCTACCGGGACAGACTTGGGGAGGAGAGACCCAGTACTTC.

About this clone itself: This sample includes further DNA sequences coding for the same CDR3. The CDR3 DNA follows: TGTGCCAGCAGCCCAACTACAGATACGCAGTATTTT. It encodes CASSPTTDTQYF. The chain uses TRBV7-9 and TRBJ2-3; D is unclear. The V gene lost 5 bases and the J gene lost 3 bases, with 6 bases spanning the gap. Germline V gene lookup returns CDR1 SEHNR and CDR2 FQNEAQ (reference sequence). This CDR3 region has 12 residues.

This clone was counted between two and nine times. J is TRBJ2-7 and V is TRBV3-1 (or the pseudogene TRBV3-2); D is perhaps TRBD1 (6 bases). CDR1 LGHDT and CDR2 YNNKEL come from the germline V gene (reference sequence). The V end lost 2 bases, the J end lost 5 bases, and 16 bases lay between the germline ends. This CDR3 comprises 15 residues. The CDR3 DNA is TGTGCCAGCAGCCAACCTCTAATGTGGGGGCACGAGCAGTACTTC. This encodes CASSQPLMWGHEQYF.

This sequence joins TRBV19 and TRBJ2-6, with D perhaps matching TRBD1 (5 bases). Germline CDR1 reads LNHDA; CDR2 reads SQIVND (reference sequence). The CDR3 runs to 18 residues. The V gene lost 4 bases and the J gene lost 0 bases, with 16 bases spanning the gap. CDR3: CASSKDKGPLSGANVLTF. The CDR3 DNA is TGTGCCAGTAGTAAGGACAAGGGGCCCCTCTCTGGGGCCAACGTCCTGACTTTC.

This clone was picked up a small number of times. V gene TRBV7-9 combines with J gene TRBJ1-1, with D perhaps matching TRBD1 (5 bases). This CDR3 has 14 amino acids. V lost 1 base to trimming and J lost 5 bases, with 11 bases between them. CDR1 and CDR2 from the germline V gene are SEHNR and FQNEAQ (reference sequence). CDR3 amino acids: CASSLDKGRTEAFF. In nucleotides, the CDR3 is TGTGCCAGCAGCTTAGACAAGGGGCGAACTGAAGCTTTCTTT.

The chain combines TRBV3-1 (or the pseudogene TRBV3-2) with TRBJ2-1, with 8 bases aligning to TRBD1. Germline assignment: CDR1 LGHDT and CDR2 YNNKEL (reference sequence). The length of the CDR3 is 15 residues. The V and J ends lost 6 bases and 9 bases, in that order; junction bases with no gene match: 13. CDR3 DNA sequence: TGTGCCAGCAGAAAAGGAATAGACAGGGGCGCTGAGCAGTTCTTC. Its translation is CASRKGIDRGAEQFF.

The chain combines TRBV6-5 with TRBJ1-2; no clear D. Germline CDR1 reads MNHEY; CDR2 reads SVGAGI. V gave up 2 bases and J gave up 7 bases, with 11 bases separating them. The CDR3 runs to 13 residues. CDR3 bases: TGTGCCAGCAGTTACGAGGGCTCCGGTGGCTACACCTTC. Its protein is CASSYEGSGGYTF.

J is TRBJ2-3 and V is TRBV18, with 9 nucleotides matching TRBD1. Germline V gene data show CDR1 as KGHSH and CDR2 as LQKENI. J gave up 2 bases and V 0 bases, and 3 bases lay outside the gene matches. The CDR3 contains 16 residues. In DNA, the CDR3 is TGTGCCAGCTCACCACCGGGGACAGGGAACACAGATACGCAGTATTTT. Its protein is CASSPPGTGNTDTQYF. Full variable domain (outside the CDR3, taken from reference TRBV18 and TRBJ2-3): NAGVMQNPRHLVRRRGQEARLRCSPMKGHSHVYWYRQLPEEGLKFMVYLQKENIIDESGMPKERFSAEFPKEGPSILRIQQVVRGDSAAYFCASSPPGTGNTDTQYFGPGTRLTVL.

The CDR3 DNA is TGTGCCAGCAGTATACAGGGGTCGAACACCGGGGAGCTGTTTTTT. Translated: CASSIQGSNTGELFF. J is TRBJ2-2 and V is TRBV7-9, with 7 bases identical to TRBD1. This CDR3 is built from 15 residues. Germline assignment: CDR1 SEHNR and CDR2 FQNEAQ (reference sequence). V lost 6 bases and J lost 0; bases outside the gene matches: 4.

V and J are TRBV19 and TRBJ2-7; the D gene is possibly TRBD2 (6 bases). Germline-derived CDR1 and CDR2 are LNHDA and SQIVND (reference sequence). V lost 7 bases and J 0 bases, leaving 19 bases between the germline ends. The CDR3 covers 16 residues. The chain's CDR3 is CASTLRGLDDSYEQYF. The CDR3 coding sequence is TGTGCCAGTACTCTTAGGGGACTTGATGACTCCTACGAGCAGTACTTC.

V usage is TRBV11-3 and J usage is TRBJ2-1; 8 nucleotides align to TRBD1. The V gene end was trimmed by 3 bases and the J gene end by 8 bases; junction bases not matched to a gene: 3. This CDR3 has 13 amino acids. Germline CDR1 reads SGHNT; CDR2 reads YENEEA. CDR3 in DNA: TGTGCCAGCAGCTTGACAGGGGAGCATGAGCAGTTCTTC. Translation gives CASSLTGEHEQFF.

The gene calls are TRBV6-5 and TRBJ2-2; possible D gene TRBD2, 5 bases. Deletions cut 2 bases from V and 1 base from J, with 5 bases between. From germline, CDR1 is MNHEY and CDR2 SVGAGI. This CDR3 is 14 amino acids long. In nucleotides, the CDR3 is TGTGCCAGCAGTTACGGACTGAACACCGGGGAGCTGTTTTTT. Its translation: CASSYGLNTGELFF.

A few counts support this clone. The J gene is TRBJ1-1, the V gene TRBV7-9, with D possibly matching TRBD1 (6 bases). The V gene lost 5 bases and the J gene lost 1 base, with 11 bases spanning the gap. The CDR3 has 14 amino acids. From germline, CDR1 is SEHNR and CDR2 FQNEAQ (reference sequence). The CDR3 DNA reads as TGTGCCAGCAGCGGGGGCCTCGCGAACACTGAAGCTTTCTTT. It encodes CASSGGLANTEAFF.

The gene calls are TRBV11-3 and TRBJ2-7, with D possibly TRBD1 on 6 matching bases. The CDR3 loop spans 15 amino acids. Trimming pared 1 base from V and 3 bases from J, leaving 13 bases between. The germline V gene has CDR1 SGHNT and CDR2 YENEEA. The CDR3 is CASSLGDTNLYEQYF. Written as DNA, the CDR3 is TGTGCCAGCAGCTTAGGGGACACGAACCTCTACGAGCAGTACTTC.

This clone was observed once. The rearrangement joins TRBV14 to TRBJ1-1; D might be TRBD1 (6 bases). This CDR3 region has 16 residues. Germline V gives CDR1 SGHDN, CDR2 FVKESK. The V end was cut by 3 bases, the J end by 1 base, with 15 bases between. The DNA of the CDR3 is TGTGCCAGCAGCCATATCACCGACAGGACGAACACTGAAGCTTTCTTT. The encoded protein is CASSHITDRTNTEAFF.

The genes are TRBV30 and TRBJ1-1; D is perhaps TRBD1 (5 bases). The CDR3 has 13 residues. Germline V gene sequence: CDR1 GTSNPN, CDR2 SVGIG (reference sequence). Trimming took 7 bases from V and 4 from J, leaving 16 bases between them. The CDR3 DNA sequence: TGTGCCTCTACGGGCAGGGAAGGCACTGAAGCTTTCTTT. Protein product: CASTGREGTEAFF.

The CDR3 DNA reads as TGTGCCAGCAGCCTGGGAACAGGGGTTTACACTGAAGCTTTCTTT. Its protein product is CASSLGTGVYTEAFF. The rearrangement uses TRBV13 and TRBJ1-1, with TRBD1 matching over 7 bases. Trimming at V came to 5 bases and at J to 3 bases, leaving 9 bases not matched to a gene. CDR1 and CDR2 (germline): PRHDT, FYEKMQ (reference sequence). The CDR3 is 15 residues long.

The chain carries TRBV5-1 and TRBJ2-3; TRBD2 aligns across 11 bases. From germline, CDR1 is SGHRS and CDR2 YFSETQ. The V gene end was trimmed by 5 bases and the J gene end by 4 bases; junction bases not matched to a gene: 3. The CDR3 is 14 amino acids. CDR3 residues: CASSSGRGADTQYF. DNA of the CDR3: TGCGCCAGCAGTAGCGGGAGGGGGGCAGATACGCAGTATTTT.

The genes are TRBV19 and TRBJ1-1; D perhaps matches TRBD1 (6 bases). The V and J ends lost 8 bases and 2 bases respectively, with 12 bases between them. This CDR3 is 13 amino acids long. CDR1 is LNHDA, CDR2 SQIVND, per germline (reference sequence). This chain's CDR3 is CASVGQTNTEAFF. DNA for the CDR3: TGTGCCAGTGTTGGACAGACTAACACTGAAGCTTTCTTT.

This clone was seen more than once but under ten times. The chain uses TRBV7-3 and TRBJ2-1, with D maybe TRBD2 (5 bases). Germline V gene lookup returns CDR1 SGHTA and CDR2 FQGTGA. The CDR3 extends over 13 amino acids. Between the trimmed V and J ends, which lost 5 bases and 12 bases, there was a span of 17 bases. This CDR3 reads CASSATSGGGQFF. DNA for the CDR3: TGTGCCAGCAGCGCGACCTCGGGTGGAGGGCAGTTCTTC.

The chain carries TRBV19 and TRBJ2-1; 8 bases agree with TRBD2. Germline trimming cut 5 bases from V and 9 bases from J; bases unmatched to any gene: 6. Germline CDR1 reads LNHDA; CDR2 reads SQIVND (reference sequence). The CDR3 has 13 amino acids. The CDR3 region is CASSRREEGEQFF. CDR3 sequence (DNA): TGTGCCAGTAGTCGGCGGGAGGAGGGTGAGCAGTTCTTC.

The V call is TRBV2, the J call TRBJ1-5; perhaps TRBD1 as D (6 bases). This CDR3 is built from 14 residues. V dropped 3 bases and J dropped 5 bases, with 11 bases sitting between them. Germline CDR1 SNHLY, CDR2 FYNNEI. CDR3 coding DNA: TGTGCCAGCAGTGACACCAACAGGGATCAGCCCCAGCATTTT. Translation: CASSDTNRDQPQHF.

This clone was detected once. The V gene is TRBV9, the J gene TRBJ1-1, with 9 bases that match TRBD1. Germline-derived CDR1 and CDR2 are SGDLS and YYNGEE. The V gene end was trimmed by 0 bases and the J gene end by 0 bases; junction bases not matched to a gene: 3. The CDR3 extends over 16 amino acids. The CDR3 nucleotides read TGTGCCAGCAGCGTAGGGACAGGGGAAATGAACACTGAAGCTTTCTTT. Translation gives CASSVGTGEMNTEAFF.